In this sample, the clone carrying this T cell receptor (beta chain) turned up a few times. Its antigen is still unknown. The sample originates from a study of identical twins. Regarding the study as a whole: Beta out-of-frame sequences displayed a weaker excess of sharing between twins.

One entry per CDR3 protein results from TCRdb running MiXCR on the 5' RACE reads. Of a few hundred thousand distinct CDR3 sequences detected, roughly an eighth appear once; the ten largest clones hold approximately 1%. V lost 10 bases to trimming and J lost 3 bases, with 18 bases between them. CDR1 ENHRY and CDR2 SYGVKD come from the germline V gene. The length of the CDR3 is 14 residues. A further study also used this sample, focusing on yellow fever vaccine responses in identical twins.

Sequenced input: CD4+ T cells sorted from blood. This sequence was found in a woman aged 18-35 years in good health. The chain links TRBV10-3 to TRBJ2-5; the D gene is possibly TRBD1 (5 bases). Here the CDR3 DNA reads TGTGCCACGTCCATCCCCGCAGGGAAAGAGACCCAGTACTTC. It encodes CATSIPAGKETQYF.